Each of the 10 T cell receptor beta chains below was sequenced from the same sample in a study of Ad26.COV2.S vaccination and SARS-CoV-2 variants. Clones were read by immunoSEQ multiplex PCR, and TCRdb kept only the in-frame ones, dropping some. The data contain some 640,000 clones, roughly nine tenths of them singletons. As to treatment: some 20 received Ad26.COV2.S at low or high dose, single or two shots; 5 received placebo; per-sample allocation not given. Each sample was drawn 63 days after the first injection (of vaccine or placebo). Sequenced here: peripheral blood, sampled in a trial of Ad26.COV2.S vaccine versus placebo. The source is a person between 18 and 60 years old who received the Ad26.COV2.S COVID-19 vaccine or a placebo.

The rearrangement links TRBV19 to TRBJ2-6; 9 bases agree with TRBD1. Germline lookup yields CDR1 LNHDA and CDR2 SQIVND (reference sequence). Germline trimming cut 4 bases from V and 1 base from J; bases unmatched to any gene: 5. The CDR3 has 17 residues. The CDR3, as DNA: TGTGCCAGTAGTAGGGGACAGGGAGGGTCTGGGGCCAACGTCCTGACTTTC. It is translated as CASSRGQGGSGANVLTF.

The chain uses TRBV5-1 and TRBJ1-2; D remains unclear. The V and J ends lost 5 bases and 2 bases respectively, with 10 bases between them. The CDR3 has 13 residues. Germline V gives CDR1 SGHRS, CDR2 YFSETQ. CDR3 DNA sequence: TGCGCCAGCAGATCCGTGGGGAACTATGGCTACACCTTC. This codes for CASRSVGNYGYTF.

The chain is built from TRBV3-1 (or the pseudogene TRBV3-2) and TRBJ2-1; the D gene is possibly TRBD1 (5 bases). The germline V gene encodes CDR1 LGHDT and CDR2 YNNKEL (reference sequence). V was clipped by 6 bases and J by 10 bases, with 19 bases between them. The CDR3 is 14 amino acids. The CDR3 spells CASRGLLGEEEQFF. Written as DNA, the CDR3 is TGTGCCAGCAGGGGGTTATTAGGGGAAGAGGAGCAGTTCTTC.

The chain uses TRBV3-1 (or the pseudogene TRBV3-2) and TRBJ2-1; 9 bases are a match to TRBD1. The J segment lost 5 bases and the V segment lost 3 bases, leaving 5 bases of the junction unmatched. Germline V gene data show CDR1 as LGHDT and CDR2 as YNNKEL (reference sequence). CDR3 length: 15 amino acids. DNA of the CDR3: TGTGCCAGCAGCCACACCGGGACAGGGAACAATGAGCAGTTCTTC. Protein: CASSHTGTGNNEQFF.

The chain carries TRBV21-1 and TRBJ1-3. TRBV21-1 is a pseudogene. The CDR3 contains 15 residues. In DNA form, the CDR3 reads TGTGCCAGCAGGGAATCGGGGGGCTCTGGAAACACCATATATTTT. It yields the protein CASRESGGSGNTIYF.

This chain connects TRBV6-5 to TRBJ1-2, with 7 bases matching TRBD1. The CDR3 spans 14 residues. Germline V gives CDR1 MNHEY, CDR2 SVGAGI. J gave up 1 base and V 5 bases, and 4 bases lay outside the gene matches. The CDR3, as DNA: TGTGCCAGCAGTCGGGGACAGCTTAACTATGGCTACACCTTC. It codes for CASSRGQLNYGYTF.

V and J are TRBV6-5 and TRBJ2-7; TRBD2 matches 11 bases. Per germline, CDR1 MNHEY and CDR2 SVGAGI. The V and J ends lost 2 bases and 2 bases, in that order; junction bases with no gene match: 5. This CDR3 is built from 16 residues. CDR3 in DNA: TGTGCCAGCAGTTACCTGGGGACTAGCGGAACCTACGAGCAGTACTTC. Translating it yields CASSYLGTSGTYEQYF.

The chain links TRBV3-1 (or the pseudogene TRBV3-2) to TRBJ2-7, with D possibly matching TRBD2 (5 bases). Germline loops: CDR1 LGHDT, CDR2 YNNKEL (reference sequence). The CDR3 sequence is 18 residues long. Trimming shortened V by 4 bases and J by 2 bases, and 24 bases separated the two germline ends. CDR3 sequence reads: CASSPFLGLVSGTYEQYF. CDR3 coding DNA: TGTGCCAGCAGCCCCTTCCTCGGGTTAGTTTCGGGGACCTACGAGCAGTACTTC.

The CDR3 region has the DNA TGTGCCAGCAGTGATTCAAGGGATCAGCCCCAGCATTTT. Amino acids: CASSDSRDQPQHF. This chain joins TRBV6-1 and TRBJ1-5; D is undetermined. CDR1 and CDR2 from the germline V gene are MNHNS and SASEGT. V dropped 3 bases and J dropped 5 bases, with 8 bases sitting between them. The CDR3 is 13 amino acids.

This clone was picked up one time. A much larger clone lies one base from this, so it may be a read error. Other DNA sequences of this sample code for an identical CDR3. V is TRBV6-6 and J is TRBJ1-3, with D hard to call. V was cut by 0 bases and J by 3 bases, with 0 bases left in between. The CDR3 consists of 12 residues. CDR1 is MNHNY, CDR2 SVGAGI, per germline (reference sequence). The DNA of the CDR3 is TGTGCCAGCAGTTACTCTGGAAACACCATATATTTT. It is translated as CASSYSGNTIYF.